This T cell receptor beta chain was observed in a study of T cell responses to AZD1222 COVID-19 vaccine. Study summary: Samples with a second dose at about 4 or about 12 weeks were pooled together. Notes on the study in general: Sampling that yielded the repertoires occurred only after the peak T cell response. Among spike-specific TCRs, nearly half reportedly target unmutated variant regions.

Germline CDR1 and CDR2: SGHRS and YFSETQ. The CDR3 is 15 residues long. V lost 0 bases and J lost 3, with 10 bases in between. This clone showed up just once. Its antigen is not known. The data were produced by immunoSEQ multiplex PCR, yet TCRdb's version contains in-frame clones alone and is incomplete. The top ten hold around 19% of the sample, which has some 110,000 clones, about nine tenths seen once. The chain recombines TRBV5-1 with TRBJ1-5; tentatively, D is TRBD1 (5 bases). Sequenced here: peripheral blood, sampled on day 0 of AZD1222 vaccination. The sequence was collected from an adult in good health. CDR3 coding DNA: TGCGCCAGCAGCTTGGCGGGGCAGACCAATCAGCCCCAGCATTTT. This translates into CASSLAGQTNQPQHF.